These 28 T cell receptor beta chains share one sample of origin, sequenced in a study of control samples from healthy donors and cancer patients. Here immunoSEQ multiplex PCR was the method, and the copy in TCRdb shows in-frame clones only, minus some. The sample records fewer than 200,000 clones, 90% to 95% being singletons. The sequenced sample was blood. The source is a man aged 18 to 29 in good health.

This chain links TRBV7-8 with TRBJ1-4; TRBD1 agrees at 9 bases. Germline values: CDR1 SGHVS, CDR2 FQNEAQ. The CDR3 runs to 19 residues. V shed 3 bases, J shed 2 bases, and the junction held 13 bases outside the gene matches. This CDR3 is CASSLKMWDREATNEKLFF. The CDR3 region has the DNA TGTGCCAGCAGCTTGAAAATGTGGGACAGGGAGGCCACTAATGAAAAACTGTTTTTT.

The V gene is TRBV6-5, the J gene TRBJ2-5, with TRBD2 as a possible D gene (7 bases). The length of the CDR3 is 14 residues. Germline V gene lookup returns CDR1 MNHEY and CDR2 SVGAGI. Between the trimmed V and J ends, which lost 7 bases and 5 bases, there was a span of 17 bases. CDR3: CASTEGRGWETQYF. The CDR3 DNA reads as TGTGCCAGCACCGAAGGGAGGGGGTGGGAGACCCAGTACTTC.

CDR3 amino acids: CASSLDRVNEQFF. The CDR3 nucleotides read TGTGCCAGCAGCTTAGACAGGGTTAATGAGCAGTTCTTC. The V gene is TRBV11-3, the J gene TRBJ2-1; a possible D gene is TRBD1 (5 bases). CDR1 is SGHNT, CDR2 YENEEA, per germline. The CDR3 contains 13 residues. The germline V and J ends were trimmed by 0 bases and 7 bases, with 7 bases remaining between them. Together with reference TRBV11-3 and TRBJ2-1, the CDR3 gives the full variable domain: EAGVVQSPRYKIIEKKQPVAFWCNPISGHNTLYWYLQNLGQGPELLIRYENEEAVDDSQLPKDRFSAERLKGVDSTLKIQPAELGDSAVYLCASSLDRVNEQFFGPGTRLTVL.

The chain carries TRBV3-1 (or the pseudogene TRBV3-2) and TRBJ2-7; D gene unclear. This CDR3 has 14 amino acids. V lost 1 base and J lost 5, with 12 bases in between. Germline V CDR1 and CDR2: LGHDT, YNNKEL (reference sequence). The CDR3 region has the DNA TGTGCCAGCAGCCAAGCGGTCGTCTCGGACGAGCAGTACTTC. Translating it yields CASSQAVVSDEQYF.

This chain connects TRBV5-1 to TRBJ2-6; D might be TRBD1 (6 bases). The CDR3 consists of 15 residues. From germline, CDR1 is SGHRS and CDR2 YFSETQ. V lost 4 bases to trimming and J lost 2 bases, with 10 bases between them. The CDR3: CASSVTGPGANVLTF. The CDR3 DNA follows: TGCGCCAGCAGCGTAACAGGGCCTGGGGCCAACGTCCTGACTTTC. Drawing the rest from reference TRBV5-1 and TRBJ2-6, the complete variable domain is KAGVTQTPRYLIKTRGQQVTLSCSPISGHRSVSWYQQTPGQGLQFLFEYFSETQRNKGNFPGRFSGRQFSNSRSEMNVSTLELGDSALYLCASSVTGPGANVLTFGAGSRLTVL.

Concerning this clone itself: One junction end disagrees with the germline gene, perhaps due to a read error. The chain recombines TRBV7-2 with TRBJ2-4; D perhaps matches TRBD1 (5 bases). This CDR3 spans 13 amino acids. Germline V CDR1 and CDR2: SGHTA, FQGNSA. CDR3 in amino acids: CASSFQPQGMFHF. The CDR3 nucleotides read TGTGCCAGCAGCTTCCAGCCCCAGGGTATGTTCCACTTC.

V gene TRBV18 combines with J gene TRBJ2-2; D is perhaps TRBD1 (5 bases). The CDR3 is 16 residues long. Germline CDR1 and CDR2: KGHSH and LQKENI. V was shortened by 6 bases and J by 0 bases, with 14 bases between the two germline ends. This CDR3 reads CASSPRTTANTGELFF. DNA for the CDR3: TGTGCCAGCTCCCCTAGGACAACCGCGAACACCGGGGAGCTGTTTTTT.

This clone was picked up one time. The chain employs TRBV18 and TRBJ2-3, with a possible D match to TRBD2 (5 bases). This CDR3 contains 12 residues. Between the trimmed V and J ends, which lost 2 bases and 6 bases, there was a span of 6 bases. Per germline, CDR1 KGHSH and CDR2 LQKENI. The CDR3 nucleotides read TGTGCCAGCTCACCATCGGGGGATACGCAGTATTTT. Translated, it gives CASSPSGDTQYF. The entire variable domain, with the rest obtained from reference TRBV18 and TRBJ2-3, is as follows: NAGVMQNPRHLVRRRGQEARLRCSPMKGHSHVYWYRQLPEEGLKFMVYLQKENIIDESGMPKERFSAEFPKEGPSILRIQQVVRGDSAAYFCASSPSGDTQYFGPGTRLTVL.

CDR3 DNA: TGTGCCAGCAGTGGAGACACAGGGAACACTGAAGCTTTCTTT. Translated, it gives CASSGDTGNTEAFF. This chain connects TRBV25-1 to TRBJ1-1; tentatively, D is TRBD1 (5 bases). Germline V lookup: CDR1 MGHDK, CDR2 SYGVNS. The CDR3 is made up of 14 amino acids. V dropped 4 bases and J dropped 1 base, with 10 bases sitting between them.

The gene calls are TRBV7-2 and TRBJ2-5; 14 bases align to TRBD2. The CDR3 extends over 16 amino acids. CDR1 SGHTA and CDR2 FQGNSA come from the germline V gene. Trimming removed 4 bases from V and 1 base from J; junction bases left unmatched: 2. The CDR3 here is CASSSGLAGVQETQYF. The CDR3 DNA is TGTGCCAGCAGCTCGGGACTAGCGGGGGTCCAAGAGACCCAGTACTTC.

This chain connects TRBV25-1 to TRBJ2-4; D not certain. The CDR3 is made up of 16 amino acids. CDR1 MGHDK and CDR2 SYGVNS come from the germline V gene. V gave up 4 bases and J gave up 0 bases, with 13 bases separating them. As DNA, the CDR3 is TGTGCCAGCAGTGTCGACCCCAGACTAGCCAAAAACATTCAGTACTTC. Protein sequence: CASSVDPRLAKNIQYF.

The V gene is TRBV30, the J gene TRBJ2-4, with TRBD1 identical over 10 bases. The germline gives CDR1 GTSNPN, CDR2 SVGIG (reference sequence). V dropped 2 bases and J dropped 5; count of bases not matched to a gene: 3. The CDR3 runs 14 residues. The CDR3, as DNA: TGTGCCTGGAGTCCCGGGACAGGGGAAAACATTCAGTACTTC. Amino acids: CAWSPGTGENIQYF.

As for this clone: This same CDR3 is encoded by further DNA sequences in the sample. The rearrangement uses TRBV12-3 or TRBV12-4 and TRBJ2-1, with TRBD1 as a possible D gene (8 bases). The CDR3 consists of 12 residues. The V end was cut by 8 bases, the J end by 9 bases, with 14 bases between. The CDR3 DNA reads TGTGCCAGCCGACAGGGGAGGGGTGAGCAGTTCTTC. This encodes CASRQGRGEQFF.

The V gene is TRBV28, the J gene TRBJ2-7; 11 bases agree with TRBD2. The CDR3 length is 14 residues. V shed 7 bases and J 4 bases; nucleotides not matched to a gene: 6. Germline V lookup: CDR1 MDHEN, CDR2 SYDVKM. CDR3 nucleotide sequence: TGTGCCAGCACCCTTAGCGGGGGGGGTTACGAGCAGTACTTC. This codes for CASTLSGGGYEQYF. The entire variable domain, with the rest obtained from reference TRBV28 and TRBJ2-7, is as follows: DVKVTQSSRYLVKRTGEKVFLECVQDMDHENMFWYRQDPGLGLRLIYFSYDVKMKEKGDIPEGYSVSREKKERFSLILESASTNQTSMYLCASTLSGGGYEQYFGPGTRLTVT.

This sequence joins TRBV5-4 and TRBJ1-6, with 7 positions matching TRBD1. Germline lookup yields CDR1 SGHNT and CDR2 YYREEE (reference sequence). The trim removed 2 bases at V and 6 bases at J, leaving 11 bases unmatched. This CDR3 is 17 amino acids long. The DNA for the CDR3 is TGTGCCAGCAGCTTATTTTCAAGACAGGGAATTAATTCACCCCTCCACTTT. Protein product: CASSLFSRQGINSPLHF.

The chain joins TRBV10-3 to TRBJ2-4; TRBD1 or TRBD2 may be the D gene (5 bases each). The germline V and J ends were trimmed by 10 bases and 0 bases, with 22 bases remaining between them. The length of the CDR3 is 17 residues. CDR1 and CDR2 (germline): ENHRY, SYGVKD. CDR3 protein: CATGTLSAPLAKNIQYF. CDR3 nucleotides: TGTGCCACTGGGACGCTTAGTGCCCCCTTAGCCAAAAACATTCAGTACTTC.

This chain uses TRBV11-2 with TRBJ1-6; D is unclear. This CDR3 has 13 residues. Germline-derived CDR1 and CDR2 are SGHAT and FQNNGV. With 8 bases removed from V and 7 bases from J, the gap between germline ends came to 12 bases. CDR3 sequence: CASAPALNSPLHF. CDR3 in DNA: TGTGCCAGCGCCCCTGCCCTGAATTCACCCCTCCACTTT.

This clone showed up just once. The V gene is TRBV5-1, the J gene TRBJ2-2; TRBD1 matches 8 bases. The CDR3 length is 17 residues. The trim removed 4 bases at V and 0 bases at J, leaving 8 bases unmatched. Looked up from germline, CDR1 is SGHRS and CDR2 is YFSETQ. CDR3 region: CASSLGAGGANTGELFF. For the CDR3, the DNA is TGCGCCAGCAGCCTAGGCGCAGGGGGCGCGAACACCGGGGAGCTGTTTTTT.

CDR3 sequence reads: CASSVSVASPLHF. In DNA form, the CDR3 reads TGTGCCAGCAGCGTGAGCGTGGCTTCACCCCTCCACTTT. The chain recombines TRBV9 with TRBJ1-6; D call uncertain. This CDR3 is built from 13 residues. V shed 2 bases and J shed 9 bases, with 9 bases lying between them. Germline V CDR1 and CDR2: SGDLS, YYNGEE.

This clone was seen only once. The chain is built from TRBV21-1 and TRBJ1-4. TRBV21-1 is a pseudogene. This CDR3 contains 16 residues. Written as DNA, the CDR3 is TGTGCCAGCAGCAAAGAGGCCGTCGGGACTAATGAAAAACTGTTTTTT. It translates to CASSKEAVGTNEKLFF.

The chain employs TRBV7-8 and TRBJ1-2; 8 nucleotides align to TRBD1. The CDR3 covers 15 residues. Germline values: CDR1 SGHVS, CDR2 FQNEAQ. The trim removed 2 bases at V and 0 bases at J, leaving 2 bases unmatched. CDR3 coding DNA: TGTGCCAGCAGCTTAACAGGGGGGGCTAACTATGGCTACACCTTC. Translating it yields CASSLTGGANYGYTF.

This clone was found a few times. The chain has TRBV25-1 and TRBJ1-5; D uncertain. This CDR3 is built from 13 residues. V was cut by 4 bases and J by 5 bases, with 9 bases left in between. The germline V gene encodes CDR1 MGHDK and CDR2 SYGVNS. The DNA for the CDR3 is TGTGCCAGCAGTGTTGGCGGAGATCAGCCCCAGCATTTT. As protein: CASSVGGDQPQHF.

Notes on this clone: Additional DNA sequences in this sample encode the identical CDR3. The rearrangement joins TRBV28 to TRBJ1-2; 8 nucleotides match TRBD1. This CDR3 spans 16 amino acids. Germline V gene lookup returns CDR1 MDHEN and CDR2 SYDVKM. With 5 bases clipped from V and 0 bases from J, the junction kept 8 bases outside the gene matches. The CDR3 DNA sequence: TGTGCCAGCAGTAGCACTCGACAGGGGCCTAACTATGGCTACACCTTC. This codes for CASSSTRQGPNYGYTF.

The chain recombines TRBV6-4 with TRBJ1-1; 7 bases match TRBD1. The CDR3 contains 13 residues. Trimming took 6 bases from V and 4 from J; bases not matched to a gene: 5. Germline values: CDR1 MRHNA, CDR2 SNTAGT. CDR3 amino acids: CASSGQVTTEAFF. CDR3 bases: TGTGCCAGCAGCGGACAGGTCACCACTGAAGCTTTCTTT.

This clone was detected only once. The V gene is TRBV2, the J gene TRBJ1-1, with 8 bases that match TRBD1. Germline trimming cut 0 bases from V and 0 bases from J; bases unmatched to any gene: 9. The CDR3 contains 18 residues. CDR1 SNHLY and CDR2 FYNNEI come from the germline V gene. The CDR3 coding sequence is TGTGCCAGCAGTGAAGCGCAGGGGGCAGGGAGAATGAACACTGAAGCTTTCTTT. It specifies CASSEAQGAGRMNTEAFF. The full variable domain, in which reference TRBV2 and TRBJ1-1 provide the parts outside the CDR3, is EPEVTQTPSHQVTQMGQEVILRCVPISNHLYFYWYRQILGQKVEFLVSFYNNEISEKSEIFDDQFSVERPDGSNFTLKIRSTKLEDSAMYFCASSEAQGAGRMNTEAFFGQGTRLTVV.

V and J are TRBV2 and TRBJ1-2; D unresolved. The germline V gene encodes CDR1 SNHLY and CDR2 FYNNEI. V gave up 4 bases and J gave up 0 bases, with 12 bases separating them. CDR3 length: 15 amino acids. DNA for the CDR3: TGTGCCAGCAGTGTGAAGGCAGCTGCTAACTATGGCTACACCTTC. Its translation is CASSVKAAANYGYTF.

The chain joins TRBV27 to TRBJ1-5; D remains unclear. Germline V gives CDR1 MNHEY, CDR2 SMNVEV (reference sequence). With 5 bases removed from V and 5 bases from J, the gap between germline ends came to 13 bases. This CDR3 is built from 14 residues. The CDR3 protein is CASSPAGPHQPQHF. The DNA of the CDR3 is TGTGCCAGCAGTCCCGCCGGCCCTCATCAGCCCCAGCATTTT.

This clone was seen once. The J gene is TRBJ2-5, the V gene TRBV21-1; TRBD2, as called in the table, went unchecked against the DNA. TRBV21-1 is a recognized pseudogene. This CDR3 has 19 residues. The CDR3: CASSVPGLAGGPNQETQYF. CDR3 nucleotides: TGTGCCAGCAGCGTCCCGGGACTAGCGGGGGGGCCCAACCAAGAGACCCAGTACTTC.